The 21 T cell receptor beta chains below all came from one sample that was sequenced in a study of blood T cell repertoires in COVID-19. The protocol was immunoSEQ multiplex PCR, while the TCRdb copy is restricted to in-frame clones and leaves out a portion. The data show about 140,000 clones, with around 81% seen just once and 8.2% held by the top ten. The sequenced sample consisted of peripheral blood. All receptors derive from a human donor in a cohort sampled during active COVID-19.

The V and J genes are TRBV10-3 and TRBJ1-5; D is unresolved. The ends were cut back, 5 bases at V and 0 bases at J, with 8 bases in the middle. Germline V gene data show CDR1 as ENHRY and CDR2 as SYGVKD. The CDR3 is 14 residues long. The CDR3 nucleotides read TGTGCCATCAGTCGGGGAAATAGCAATCAGCCCCAGCATTTT. This gives the protein CAISRGNSNQPQHF.

The chain uses TRBV21-1 and TRBJ2-2; TRBD1 is the table's D call and was not checked against the DNA. TRBV21-1 is flagged as a pseudogene. This CDR3 is 16 amino acids long. CDR3 residues: CASSNPNRGNTGELFF. In DNA form, the CDR3 reads TGTGCCAGCAGCAACCCGAACAGGGGGAACACCGGGGAGCTGTTTTTT.

V gene TRBV5-5 combines with J gene TRBJ1-6, with 8 bases matching TRBD1. From germline, CDR1 is SGHKS and CDR2 YYEKEE (reference sequence). The J segment lost 8 bases and the V segment lost 1 base, leaving 5 bases of the junction unmatched. The CDR3 consists of 15 residues. The CDR3 here is CASSLPGGWDSPLHF. The DNA of the CDR3 is TGTGCCAGCAGCTTGCCAGGGGGCTGGGATTCACCCCTCCACTTT.

The V and J genes are TRBV3-1 (or the pseudogene TRBV3-2) and TRBJ2-1; the match to TRBD2 covers 8 bases. This CDR3 is 15 amino acids long. The V gene end was trimmed by 1 base and the J gene end by 4 bases; junction bases not matched to a gene: 3. The germline V gene encodes CDR1 LGHDT and CDR2 YNNKEL (reference sequence). The CDR3 bases are TGTGCCAGCAGCCAAGGGTCTAGCGGGTACAATGAGCAGTTCTTC. Amino acids: CASSQGSSGYNEQFF.

This clone was found a few times. V gene TRBV4-2 combines with J gene TRBJ1-6, with D tentatively TRBD1 (6 bases). The CDR3 has 15 residues. V was clipped by 1 base and J by 8 bases, with 12 bases between them. Germline assignment: CDR1 LGHNA and CDR2 YNFKEQ. The DNA of the CDR3 is TGTGCCAGCAGCCAAGGACAGGCGGGGGATTCACCCCTCCACTTT. The encoded protein is CASSQGQAGDSPLHF.

The CDR3 loop reads CASSLYVGGSYNEQFF. The CDR3 DNA sequence: TGTGCCAGCAGCCTATACGTGGGAGGGTCCTACAATGAGCAGTTCTTC. The chain is built from TRBV3-1 (or the pseudogene TRBV3-2) and TRBJ2-1, with TRBD2 matching over 7 bases. The ends lost 4 bases at V and 1 base at J; junction bases unmatched: 7. CDR1 and CDR2 from the germline V gene are LGHDT and YNNKEL (reference sequence). The CDR3 runs 16 residues.

The J gene is TRBJ2-7, the V gene TRBV6-2 or TRBV6-3; 9 nucleotides match TRBD2. CDR1 MNHEY and CDR2 SVGEGT come from the germline V gene. The CDR3 covers 14 residues. The V and J ends lost 4 bases and 4 bases, in that order; junction bases with no gene match: 5. The CDR3 DNA reads TGTGCCAGCAGTTGGCGTAGCGGGAGTTACGAGCAGTACTTC. Protein: CASSWRSGSYEQYF.

This clone was found once. CDR3 in amino acids: CASSLSRVSSYNEQFF. In nucleotides, the CDR3 is TGTGCCAGCAGTTTATCCCGGGTGAGCTCCTACAATGAGCAGTTCTTC. The chain carries TRBV27 and TRBJ2-1, with unresolved D. V was shortened by 0 bases and J by 0 bases, with 9 bases between the two germline ends. CDR3 length: 16 residues. The germline gives CDR1 MNHEY, CDR2 SMNVEV (reference sequence).

J is TRBJ2-7 and V is TRBV11-1; possibly TRBD1 for D (5 bases). This CDR3 is built from 12 residues. Per the germline V gene, CDR1 is SGHAT and CDR2 is FQDESV (reference sequence). V was cut by 5 bases and J by 3 bases, with 8 bases left in between. The CDR3 loop reads CASSAQGYEQYF. The DNA for the CDR3 is TGTGCCAGCAGCGCGCAGGGCTACGAGCAGTACTTC.

This clone occurred once. The V and J genes are TRBV4-3 and TRBJ1-2, with D tentatively TRBD1 (5 bases). The CDR3 has 15 amino acids. CDR1 is LGHNA, CDR2 YSLEER, per germline. The germline V and J ends were trimmed by 0 bases and 13 bases, with 21 bases remaining between them. The CDR3 region is CASSQEGSGVGSSTF. The CDR3 DNA follows: TGCGCCAGCAGCCAAGAAGGCTCGGGGGTGGGATCGTCCACCTTC.

This chain connects TRBV6-2 or TRBV6-3 to TRBJ2-7; 10 bases fit TRBD1. J gave up 3 bases and V 4 bases, and 9 bases lay outside the gene matches. Germline loops: CDR1 MNHEY, CDR2 SVGEGT. The CDR3 is 16 amino acids. The CDR3 nucleotides read TGTGCCAGCAGTTCCCGGACAGGGGGTACCCGCTACGAGCAGTACTTC. This translates into CASSSRTGGTRYEQYF.

The chain carries TRBV3-1 (or the pseudogene TRBV3-2) and TRBJ2-5; the match to TRBD1 covers 7 bases. Trimming at V came to 1 base and at J to 10 bases, leaving 9 bases not matched to a gene. Germline V CDR1 and CDR2: LGHDT, YNNKEL (reference sequence). The CDR3 has 14 residues. The CDR3 spells CASSQAAGTAVQYF. The CDR3 region has the DNA TGTGCCAGCAGCCAAGCCGCCGGGACAGCCGTCCAGTACTTC.

As to this clone: The same CDR3 can be traced to other DNA sequences in this sample. The V gene is TRBV5-1, the J gene TRBJ2-7; D perhaps matches TRBD1 (6 bases). Deletions cut 0 bases from V and 4 bases from J, with 8 bases between. The CDR3 runs to 13 residues. The germline V gene encodes CDR1 SGHRS and CDR2 YFSETQ. This CDR3 reads CASSLAGTYEQYF. The CDR3 DNA reads as TGCGCCAGCAGCTTGGCCGGGACATACGAGCAGTACTTC.

The chain is built from TRBV21-1 and TRBJ2-7; TRBD1, the D gene given by the table, was not confirmed from the DNA. TRBV21-1 is marked as a pseudogene. The CDR3 is 12 amino acids. CDR3 amino acids: CASSDRVAEQYF. CDR3 nucleotide sequence: TGTGCCAGCTCGGACAGGGTGGCCGAGCAGTACTTC.

This clone was recorded many times. This chain uses TRBV4-1 with TRBJ2-7, with TRBD1 matching 9 bases. The CDR3 spans 15 residues. Trimming at V came to 3 bases and at J to 2 bases, leaving 5 bases not matched to a gene. Germline CDR1 is MGHRA and CDR2 is YSYEKL. The DNA for the CDR3 is TGCGCCAGCAGCCACCCGACAGGGGGGACCTACGAGCAGTACTTC. Its protein product is CASSHPTGGTYEQYF.

The gene calls are TRBV21-1 and TRBJ2-1; the listed D gene, TRBD2, was not tested against the DNA. TRBV21-1 is classified as a pseudogene. The CDR3 length is 16 residues. CDR3: CASSNLNTRSYNEQFF. The CDR3 nucleotides are TGTGCCAGCAGCAATCTTAATACGCGTTCATACAATGAGCAGTTCTTC.

The chain carries TRBV6-2 or TRBV6-3 and TRBJ1-5, with a weak D call TRBD1 (5 bases). The germline V gene has CDR1 MNHEY and CDR2 SVGEGT. This CDR3 comprises 13 residues. V was pared by 2 bases and J by 6 bases, with 8 bases between. Here the CDR3 reads CASSYVGRQPQHF. CDR3 coding DNA: TGTGCCAGCAGTTACGTGGGGCGTCAGCCCCAGCATTTT.

The rearrangement links TRBV28 to TRBJ1-6; the D is unclear. In germline, CDR1 is MDHEN, CDR2 SYDVKM. V lost 3 bases to trimming and J lost 0 bases, with 6 bases between them. The CDR3 consists of 15 residues. The CDR3 nucleotides read TGTGCCAGCAGTTTTTATAGCTCCTATAATTCACCCCTCCACTTT. Amino acids: CASSFYSSYNSPLHF.

The CDR3 spells CASSVTGQSNQPQHF. DNA of the CDR3: TGTGCCAGCAGTGTGACAGGTCAGAGCAATCAGCCCCAGCATTTT. The chain couples TRBV28 to TRBJ1-5; possible D gene TRBD1, 6 bases. The V end was cut by 5 bases, the J end by 1 base, with 12 bases between. The CDR3 is 15 residues long. The germline V gene encodes CDR1 MDHEN and CDR2 SYDVKM.

This chain uses TRBV7-3 with TRBJ2-5; 9 nucleotides align to TRBD2. Germline lookup yields CDR1 SGHTA and CDR2 FQGTGA. V lost 4 bases and J lost 5; bases outside the gene matches: 8. The CDR3 is made up of 15 amino acids. For the CDR3, the DNA is TGTGCCAGCAGCTCTGGGACTAGCAGGGTGGAGACCCAGTACTTC. Its translation is CASSSGTSRVETQYF.

V and J are TRBV19 and TRBJ1-1, with 11 bases fitting TRBD1. The CDR3 length is 16 residues. Germline V gene lookup returns CDR1 LNHDA and CDR2 SQIVND (reference sequence). V lost 7 bases and J lost 5; bases outside the gene matches: 12. This CDR3 reads CASTQFSGTGGTEAFF. CDR3 sequence (DNA): TGTGCCAGTACCCAATTCTCGGGGACAGGGGGGACTGAAGCTTTCTTT.